Given below is one TCR beta chain in context. The antigen is undetermined. Germline CDR1 SGDLS, CDR2 YYNGEE. The CDR3 consists of 14 residues. V dropped 0 bases and J dropped 2 bases, with 8 bases sitting between them. Described time point: blood from clinic visit 5 months post-surgery; TSC patient then seizure free. The sequenced cases were selected for having the highest brain T cell transcript signatures. At least one anti-epileptic drug was given before surgery. The data belong to a study of brain T cells in children with intractable seizures. Study conclusions and caveats: Pre- and post-surgery blood differed in depth, so pre-surgery absences may be undersampling.

Sequenced by immunoSEQ multiplex PCR; TCRdb stores in-frame clones only, minus some. Here the sample spans about 340,000 clones, about 93% being singletons. The rearrangement links TRBV9 to TRBJ2-5; no clear D gene. The clonotype originates from a boy in the first two years of life with tuberous sclerosis and intractable seizures. This sample comprised peripheral blood, obtained more than 4 months after surgery. The CDR3 DNA reads TGTGCCAGCAGCGTAGATGGCAGGCAAGAGACCCAGTACTTC. It encodes CASSVDGRQETQYF.